A selection of T cell receptor beta chains follows, all from one sample in a study of cytomegalovirus exposure and HLA in healthy donors. The assay was immunoSEQ multiplex PCR, and TCRdb's table has in-frame clones only and misses some. The repertoire holds about 80,000 clones, 65% to 70% seen once, with less than 8% in the top ten. The sequencing input was PBMCs. These receptors were collected from a woman in her forties or fifties in good health and CMV-seropositive. Both conserved end residues are part of each CDR3. Fields, in order: clone size, V gene, D gene, J gene, CDR3 protein, CDR3 DNA. D genes are given only for firm matches. Size values are once, few and many counts, or a class for expanded clones, and some rows have none.

.	TRBV25-1	.	TRBJ1-4	CASSANGGRGNEKLFF	TGTGCCAGCAGTGCAAATGGGGGGAGGGGGAACGAAAAACTGTTTTTT
once	TRBV7-9	.	TRBJ1-1	CASSLGGRPLAFF	TGTGCCAGCAGCTTAGGGGGGCGCCCGTTAGCTTTCTTT
.	TRBV11-2	TRBD2	TRBJ2-7	CASSEGTSGGYEQYF	TGTGCCAGCAGCGAGGGGACTAGCGGGGGCTACGAGCAGTACTTC
.	TRBV5-1	.	TRBJ2-1	CASSLRTLPGEQFF	TGCGCCAGCAGCTTGAGAACTCTACCGGGGGAGCAGTTCTTC
.	TRBV6-5	.	TRBJ2-7	CASSYTRNSYEQYF	TGTGCCAGCAGTTACACCAGGAATTCCTACGAGCAGTACTTC
.	TRBV5-1	.	TRBJ1-2	CASSLGAEFYGYTF	TGCGCCAGCAGCTTGGGGGCAGAATTCTATGGCTACACCTTC
.	TRBV4-2	TRBD2	TRBJ2-1	CASSPGLAGGAYNEQFF	TGTGCCAGCAGCCCGGGACTAGCGGGGGGTGCGTACAATGAGCAGTTCTTC
few	TRBV7-2	.	TRBJ1-1	CASSLDTNTEAFF	TGTGCCAGCAGCTTGGACACGAACACTGAAGCTTTCTTT
.	TRBV19	.	TRBJ1-1	CASSIVRGIAEAFF	TGTGCCAGTAGTATAGTAAGAGGGATCGCTGAAGCTTTCTTT
.	TRBV5-4	TRBD1	TRBJ2-1	CASSPGQGSYNEQFF	TGTGCCAGCAGCCCGGGACAGGGGAGCTACAATGAGCAGTTCTTC
.	TRBV6-5	.	TRBJ1-1	CASRKGVSDTEAFF	TGTGCCAGCAGAAAGGGAGTTTCCGACACTGAAGCTTTCTTT
.	TRBV6-6	.	TRBJ1-2	CATRTSRGNYGYTF	TGTGCCACCAGGACTTCCAGGGGTAACTATGGCTACACCTTC
.	TRBV5-4	.	TRBJ2-4	CASSLRREIGSIQYF	TGTGCCAGCAGCTTGCGAAGGGAAATCGGGAGCATTCAGTACTTC
.	TRBV2	.	TRBJ1-1	CATGGEINTEAFF	TGTGCCACCGGGGGGGAGATAAACACTGAAGCTTTCTTT
few	TRBV27	.	TRBJ1-1	CASSSSTTGWTEAFF	TGTGCCAGCAGTTCATCTACCACAGGGTGGACTGAAGCTTTCTTT
once	TRBV12-5	.	TRBJ1-1	CASGSVEGTEAFF	TGTGCTAGTGGTTCCGTAGAGGGCACTGAAGCTTTCTTT
once	TRBV2	TRBD1	TRBJ2-1	CAGQGAPRNEQFF	TGTGCCGGACAGGGGGCCCCCCGCAATGAGCAGTTCTTC
.	TRBV9	TRBD2	TRBJ2-4	CASGSGGAENIQYF	TGTGCCAGCGGGAGCGGGGGGGCCGAAAACATTCAGTACTTC
.	TRBV21-1	.	TRBJ2-7	CASNIGGTASYEQYF	TGTGCCAGCAACATTGGGGGGACAGCCTCCTACGAGCAGTACTTC
.	TRBV7-9	.	TRBJ1-6	CSSSLSNGSPLHF	TGTTCCAGCAGCTTATCAAACGGTTCACCCCTCCACTTT